This T cell receptor beta chain was sequenced for a study of control samples from healthy donors and cancer patients. The CDR3 consists of 13 residues. Germline loops: CDR1 LNHNV, CDR2 YYDKDF (reference sequence). V lost 1 base and J lost 5, with 8 bases in between. The protocol was immunoSEQ multiplex PCR, while the TCRdb copy is restricted to in-frame clones and leaves out a portion. The sample shows 60,000 to 85,000 clones, over 80% of them seen only once. Sample: blood. This receptor was taken from a woman aged 55-75 years in good health. V and J are TRBV15 and TRBJ2-5; D gene ambiguous. The CDR3 DNA is TGTGCCACCAGCAGAGGGCGTTTGGAGACCCAGTACTTC. Its translation is CATSRGRLETQYF.